Listed here are 18 T cell receptor beta chains from one sample, sequenced in a study of blood T cells in healthy people across ages. Together with a sample-barcoded 5' primer, a J-beta primer mix was included in a second PCR lasting about 6 to 11 cycles. Each CDR3 protein gets one entry after TCRdb re-called the 5' RACE reads with MiXCR. The data contain 750,000 to 950,000 distinct CDR3 sequences, 53% of them singletons. Sequencing was done on a sample of blood. Receptor source: a man aged 80 or over in good health.

This CDR3 reads CSASFTFSGRVQETQYF. CDR3 DNA sequence: TGCAGTGCTAGTTTCACTTTCAGCGGGAGGGTACAAGAGACCCAGTACTTC. J is TRBJ2-7 and V is TRBV20-1; 10 bases are shared with TRBD2. Judging by the DNA end, TRBJ2-5 fits better; the J call may be wrong. The CDR3 covers 17 residues. Germline CDR1 DFQATT, CDR2 SNEGSKA (reference sequence).

The V gene is TRBV6-6, the J gene TRBJ2-7; no clear D. Germline V CDR1 and CDR2: MNHNY, SVGAGI (reference sequence). This CDR3 contains 13 residues. V dropped 8 bases and J dropped 2 bases, with 13 bases sitting between them. The CDR3 DNA follows: TGTGCCAGCCTACACCCGACGGCCTACGAGCAGTACTTC. This translates into CASLHPTAYEQYF.

The V gene is TRBV29-1, the J gene TRBJ2-4, with D maybe TRBD1 (6 bases). Germline V gives CDR1 SQVTM, CDR2 ANQGSEA. CDR3 length: 13 amino acids. V was trimmed by 7 bases and J by 13 bases, leaving 23 bases between them. The CDR3 is CSAMRQESQEQYF. The CDR3 nucleotides read TGCAGCGCCATGAGACAGGAGTCTCAGGAGCAGTACTTC.

The chain links TRBV9 to TRBJ2-6; 10 positions match TRBD1. This CDR3 comprises 17 residues. V dropped 2 bases and J dropped 3; count of bases not matched to a gene: 5. Germline CDR1 and CDR2: SGDLS and YYNGEE. In DNA form, the CDR3 reads TGTGCCAGCAGCGTGGAGACAGGGGGCGTTGGGGCCAACGTCCTGACTTTC. Its translation: CASSVETGGVGANVLTF.

The rearrangement joins TRBV29-1 to TRBJ1-6; 7 bases match TRBD1. The trim removed 7 bases at V and 5 bases at J, leaving 8 bases unmatched. The CDR3 consists of 14 residues. Germline loops: CDR1 SQVTM, CDR2 ANQGSEA. The CDR3, as DNA: TGCAGCGCCCGACAGGGAACCGATAATTCACCCCTCCACTTT. Amino acids: CSARQGTDNSPLHF.

The chain is built from TRBV2 and TRBJ2-5, with 9 bases identical to TRBD1. J gave up 11 bases and V 6 bases, and 22 bases lay outside the gene matches. Germline-derived CDR1 and CDR2 are SNHLY and FYNNEI. This CDR3 is 17 amino acids long. This chain's CDR3 is CASSDEPGQGKLHEQYF. The DNA of the CDR3 is TGTGCCAGCAGCGACGAGCCGGGACAGGGTAAATTGCATGAGCAGTACTTC.

The chain employs TRBV24-1 and TRBJ2-7; 10 nucleotides align to TRBD1. The germline V gene has CDR1 KGHDR and CDR2 SFDVKD. J was trimmed by 7 bases and V by 5 bases; bases with no gene match: 10. This CDR3 contains 15 residues. CDR3: CATSVGQGYFGEQYF. The DNA of the CDR3 is TGTGCCACCAGTGTGGGACAGGGGTATTTCGGTGAGCAGTACTTC.

By share of the sample, this clonotype is medium-sized. V and J are TRBV28 and TRBJ1-1; 7 nucleotides align to TRBD1. The germline V gene encodes CDR1 MDHEN and CDR2 SYDVKM. This CDR3 is built from 15 residues. The V gene end was trimmed by 1 base and the J gene end by 1 base; junction bases not matched to a gene: 3. CDR3 protein: CASSLLQGRNTEAFF. The CDR3, as DNA: TGTGCCAGCAGTTTATTACAGGGGCGGAACACTGAAGCTTTCTTT. Supplemented by reference TRBV28 and TRBJ1-1, the full variable domain reads DVKVTQSSRYLVKRTGEKVFLECVQDMDHENMFWYRQDPGLGLRLIYFSYDVKMKEKGDIPEGYSVSREKKERFSLILESASTNQTSMYLCASSLLQGRNTEAFFGQGTRLTVV.

This chain connects TRBV10-3 to TRBJ2-1; TRBD2 is a possible D gene (5 bases). From germline, CDR1 is ENHRY and CDR2 SYGVKD. The CDR3 extends over 15 amino acids. Trimming removed 4 bases from V and 7 bases from J, with 17 bases in between. The CDR3 DNA reads as TGTGCCATCAGTGTCAAAGGGAGCGGAAGGAATGAGCAGTTCTTC. Translation: CAISVKGSGRNEQFF.

This clonotype was seen a handful of times. The chain couples TRBV9 to TRBJ1-6; maybe TRBD1 (5 bases). With 0 bases removed from V and 10 bases from J, the gap between germline ends came to 8 bases. This CDR3 is 13 amino acids long. Germline CDR1 reads SGDLS; CDR2 reads YYNGEE. CDR3 in DNA: TGTGCCAGCAGCGTAGAGGGGTACTCACCCCTCCACTTT. This gives the protein CASSVEGYSPLHF. Together with reference TRBV9 and TRBJ1-6, the CDR3 gives the full variable domain: DSGVTQTPKHLITATGQRVTLRCSPRSGDLSVYWYQQSLDQGLQFLIQYYNGEERAKGNILERFSAQQFPDLHSELNLSSLELGDSALYFCASSVEGYSPLHFGNGTRLTVT.

V gene TRBV4-1 combines with J gene TRBJ2-7; 13 bases are a match to TRBD2. CDR1 and CDR2 (germline): MGHRA, YSYEKL. The CDR3 consists of 21 residues. Trimming took 3 bases from V and 3 from J; bases not matched to a gene: 20. CDR3 DNA: TGCGCCAGCAGCCAGAATCTCCTTCCGGGACTAGCGGGACGTGGGGTCTACGAGCAGTACTTC. It specifies CASSQNLLPGLAGRGVYEQYF.

CDR3 loop: CASSSGGLAGTGELFF. The CDR3 nucleotides are TGCGCCAGCAGCTCGGGGGGGCTAGCGGGAACCGGGGAGCTGTTTTTT. The genes are TRBV5-1 and TRBJ2-2, with 9 bases aligning to TRBD2. Germline CDR1 reads SGHRS; CDR2 reads YFSETQ. The CDR3 spans 16 residues. With 3 bases clipped from V and 5 bases from J, the junction kept 8 bases outside the gene matches.

This clonotype appeared once. The germline gene is not matched at one end of the junction; a read error may be the cause. This chain joins TRBV6-5 and TRBJ1-6; D is possibly TRBD1 (5 bases). Germline V gene sequence: CDR1 MNHEY, CDR2 SVGAGI. This CDR3 has 20 amino acids. The CDR3 loop reads CAGSYSISRDQSSYNSPLHF. The CDR3 nucleotides read TGTGCCGGCAGTTACTCGATATCCAGGGACCAATCCTCCTATAATTCACCCCTCCACTTT.

Comments on this clonotype: The junction shows a germline mismatch at one end, possibly a read error. This chain connects TRBV6-6 to TRBJ1-2, with D unclear. CDR1 is MNHNY, CDR2 SVGAGI, per germline (reference sequence). This CDR3 region has 15 residues. CDR3 residues: CASSYPGREGYGCTF. CDR3 DNA: TGTGCCAGCAGTTACCCCGGACGAGAGGGCTATGGCTGCACCTTC.

The chain couples TRBV14 to TRBJ2-2; 8 bases map to TRBD2. J was trimmed by 6 bases and V by 4 bases; bases with no gene match: 10. In germline, CDR1 is SGHDN, CDR2 FVKESK. The CDR3 loop spans 16 amino acids. The CDR3 nucleotides read TGTGCCAGCAGCCGGGTAGCGGGACAAGGCCCCGGGGAGCTGTTTTTT. Translating it yields CASSRVAGQGPGELFF.

This clonotype has a handful of counts. The chain joins TRBV20-1 to TRBJ2-3, with 8 positions matching TRBD2. CDR3 length: 16 amino acids. V lost 1 base and J lost 5; bases outside the gene matches: 11. Germline V gene sequence: CDR1 DFQATT, CDR2 SNEGSKA (reference sequence). CDR3 DNA: TGCAGTGCTAGAGGAATTCCTAGCGGGTGGGAAGATACGCAGTATTTT. This translates into CSARGIPSGWEDTQYF.

In nucleotides, the CDR3 is TGCAGTGCTAGATCCGGGACTTATGGCTACACCTTC. Its translation is CSARSGTYGYTF. The chain carries TRBV20-1 and TRBJ1-2, with D maybe TRBD1 (5 bases). CDR1 is DFQATT and CDR2 is SNEGSKA in the germline V gene (reference sequence). The germline V and J ends were trimmed by 2 bases and 5 bases, with 9 bases remaining between them. This CDR3 comprises 12 residues.

The chain has TRBV28 and TRBJ2-7; D remains ambiguous. The CDR3 has 14 residues. The germline gives CDR1 MDHEN, CDR2 SYDVKM. V lost 7 bases to trimming and J lost 5 bases, with 18 bases between them. The CDR3 nucleotides read TGTGCCAGCACCCCGCCGGGCAGGCTAAACGAGCAGTACTTC. Translated: CASTPPGRLNEQYF.